The TCR beta chain under discussion was sequenced for a study of CD8 T cells in Susac syndrome. Overall study results and limits: A relatively small number of individuals underwent TCR sequencing and HLA analysis.

RNA totalling about 0.45 to 1 ug underwent reverse transcription with random hexamers. Amplification of TCR beta CDR3 spanned 54 Vbeta and 13 Jbeta via immunoSEQ multiplex PCR. One entry per CDR3 protein, called by TCRdb with MiXCR from the immunoSEQ multiplex PCR reads. This sample has 400,000 or so distinct CDR3 sequences, with approximately 85% found just once. Trimming pared 3 bases from V and 4 bases from J, leaving 2 bases between. CDR3 length: 11 residues. TCR beta sequences were obtained from blood CD8+ and CD4+ T cells. To note about this clonotype: Its antigen is currently unknown.

The sequencing input was CD8+ T cells from PBMCs. The J gene is TRBJ2-3, the V gene TRBV12-3 or TRBV12-4, with no clear D. The receptor comes from a human donor with multiple sclerosis. As DNA, the CDR3 is TGTGCCAGCAGTTTTCCAGATACGCAGTATTTT. Translating gives CASSFPDTQYF.